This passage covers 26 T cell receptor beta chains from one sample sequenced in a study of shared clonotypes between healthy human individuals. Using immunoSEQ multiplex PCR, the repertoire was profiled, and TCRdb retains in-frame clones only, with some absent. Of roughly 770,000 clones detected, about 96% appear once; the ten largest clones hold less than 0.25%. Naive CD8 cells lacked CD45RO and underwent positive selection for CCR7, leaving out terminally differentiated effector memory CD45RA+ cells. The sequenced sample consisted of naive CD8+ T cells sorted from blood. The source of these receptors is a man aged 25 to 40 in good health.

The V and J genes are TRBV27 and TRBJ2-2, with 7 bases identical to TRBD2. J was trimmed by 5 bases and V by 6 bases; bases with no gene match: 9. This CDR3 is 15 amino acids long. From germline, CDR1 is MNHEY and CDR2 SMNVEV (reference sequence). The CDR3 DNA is TGTGCCAGCAGCCCCCCGGGGGGAGGGACCGGGGAGCTGTTTTTT. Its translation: CASSPPGGGTGELFF.

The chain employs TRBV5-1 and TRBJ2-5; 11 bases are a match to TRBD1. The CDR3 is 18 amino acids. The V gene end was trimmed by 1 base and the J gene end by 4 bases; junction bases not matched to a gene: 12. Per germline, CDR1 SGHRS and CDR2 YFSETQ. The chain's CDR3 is CASSLRQNGQGAGETQYF. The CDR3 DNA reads TGCGCCAGCAGCTTGAGGCAAAATGGACAGGGGGCGGGAGAGACCCAGTACTTC. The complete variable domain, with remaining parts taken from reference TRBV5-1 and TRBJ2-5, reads KAGVTQTPRYLIKTRGQQVTLSCSPISGHRSVSWYQQTPGQGLQFLFEYFSETQRNKGNFPGRFSGRQFSNSRSEMNVSTLELGDSALYLCASSLRQNGQGAGETQYFGPGTRLLVL.

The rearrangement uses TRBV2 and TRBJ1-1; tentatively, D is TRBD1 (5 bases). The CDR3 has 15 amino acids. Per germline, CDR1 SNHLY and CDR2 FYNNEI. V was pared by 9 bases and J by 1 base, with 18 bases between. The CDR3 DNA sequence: TGTGCCAGACTGGAGGGGCGGAAGGGGAACACTGAAGCTTTCTTT. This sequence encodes CARLEGRKGNTEAFF.

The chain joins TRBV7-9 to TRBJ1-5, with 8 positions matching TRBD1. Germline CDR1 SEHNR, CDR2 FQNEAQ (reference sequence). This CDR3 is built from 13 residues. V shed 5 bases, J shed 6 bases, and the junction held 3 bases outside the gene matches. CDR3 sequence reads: CASSKGQVQPQHF. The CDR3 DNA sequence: TGTGCCAGCAGCAAGGGACAGGTTCAGCCCCAGCATTTT.

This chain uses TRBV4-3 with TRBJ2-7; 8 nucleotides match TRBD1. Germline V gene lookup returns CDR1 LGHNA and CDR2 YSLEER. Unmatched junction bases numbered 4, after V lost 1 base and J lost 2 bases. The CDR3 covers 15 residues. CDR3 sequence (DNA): TGCGCCAGCAGCCAAGTCCCGGGACAGGCCTACGAGCAGTACTTC. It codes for CASSQVPGQAYEQYF.

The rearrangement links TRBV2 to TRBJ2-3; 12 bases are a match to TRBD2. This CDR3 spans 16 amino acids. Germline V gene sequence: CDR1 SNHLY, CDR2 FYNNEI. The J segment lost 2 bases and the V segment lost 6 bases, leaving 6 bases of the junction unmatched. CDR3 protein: CASRKTSGRPTDTQYF. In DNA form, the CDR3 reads TGTGCCAGCAGAAAGACTAGCGGGAGACCCACAGATACGCAGTATTTT.

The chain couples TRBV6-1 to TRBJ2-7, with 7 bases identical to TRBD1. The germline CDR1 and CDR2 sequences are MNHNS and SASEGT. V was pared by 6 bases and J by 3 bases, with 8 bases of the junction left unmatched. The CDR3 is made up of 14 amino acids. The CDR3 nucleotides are TGTGCCAGCAGAGCCCCGGGGACAGTCTACGAGCAGTACTTC. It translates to CASRAPGTVYEQYF.

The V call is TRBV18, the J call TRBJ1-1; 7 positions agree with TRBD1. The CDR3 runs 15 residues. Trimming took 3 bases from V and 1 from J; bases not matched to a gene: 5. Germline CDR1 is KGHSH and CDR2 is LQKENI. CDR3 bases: TGTGCCAGCTCACCTGCCGGACAGGCGAACACTGAAGCTTTCTTT. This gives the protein CASSPAGQANTEAFF.

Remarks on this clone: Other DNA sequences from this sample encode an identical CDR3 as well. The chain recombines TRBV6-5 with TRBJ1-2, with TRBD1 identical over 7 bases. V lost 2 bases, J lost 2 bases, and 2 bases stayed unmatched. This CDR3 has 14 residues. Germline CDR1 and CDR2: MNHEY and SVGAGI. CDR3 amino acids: CASSYGQVNYGYTF. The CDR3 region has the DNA TGTGCCAGCAGTTACGGACAGGTCAACTATGGCTACACCTTC.

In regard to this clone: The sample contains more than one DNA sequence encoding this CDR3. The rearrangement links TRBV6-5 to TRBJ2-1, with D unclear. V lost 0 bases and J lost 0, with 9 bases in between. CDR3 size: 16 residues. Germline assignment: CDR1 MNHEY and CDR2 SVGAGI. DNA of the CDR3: TGTGCCAGCAGTTACTCAGGACCCAGCTCCTACAATGAGCAGTTCTTC. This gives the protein CASSYSGPSSYNEQFF.

The DNA of the CDR3 is TGTGCCAGCAGCCTCTACGGGACTAGCGGGGCAGATACGCAGTATTTT. It specifies CASSLYGTSGADTQYF. The V and J genes are TRBV9 and TRBJ2-3, with 13 bases lining up with TRBD2. V trimming: 4 bases; J trimming: 4 bases; junction bases outside the gene matches: 6. This CDR3 is 16 amino acids long. Germline loops: CDR1 SGDLS, CDR2 YYNGEE.

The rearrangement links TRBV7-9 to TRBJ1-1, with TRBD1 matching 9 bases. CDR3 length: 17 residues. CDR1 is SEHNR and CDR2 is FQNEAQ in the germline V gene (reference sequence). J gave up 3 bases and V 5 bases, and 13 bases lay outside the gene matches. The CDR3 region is CASSARDRARVDTEAFF. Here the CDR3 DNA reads TGTGCCAGCAGCGCGCGGGACAGGGCGAGGGTTGACACTGAAGCTTTCTTT.

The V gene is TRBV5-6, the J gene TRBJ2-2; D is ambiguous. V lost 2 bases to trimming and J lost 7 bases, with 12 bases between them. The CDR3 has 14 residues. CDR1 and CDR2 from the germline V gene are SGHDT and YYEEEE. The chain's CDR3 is CASSLRASGGELFF. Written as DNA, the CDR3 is TGTGCCAGCAGCTTACGGGCCTCCGGCGGGGAGCTGTTTTTT.

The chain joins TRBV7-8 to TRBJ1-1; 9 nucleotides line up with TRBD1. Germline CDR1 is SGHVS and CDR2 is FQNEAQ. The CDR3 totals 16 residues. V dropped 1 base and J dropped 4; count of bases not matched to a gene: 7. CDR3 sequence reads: CASSLDRQGGGTEAFF. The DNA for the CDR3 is TGTGCCAGCAGCTTAGACCGACAGGGGGGAGGCACTGAAGCTTTCTTT.

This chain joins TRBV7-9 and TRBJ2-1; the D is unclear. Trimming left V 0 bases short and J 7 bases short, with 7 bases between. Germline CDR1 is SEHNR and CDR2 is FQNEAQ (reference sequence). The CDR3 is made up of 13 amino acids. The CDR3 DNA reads TGTGCCAGCAGCTTAGCTTTTGGGAATGAGCAGTTCTTC. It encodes CASSLAFGNEQFF.

DNA of the CDR3: TGCAGCGTTGAAGAACCTACGGCCCATGGCTACACCTTC. Its translation is CSVEEPTAHGYTF. The chain links TRBV29-1 to TRBJ1-2; no clear D gene. V lost 0 bases and J 6 bases, leaving 11 bases between the germline ends. Per the germline V gene, CDR1 is SQVTM and CDR2 is ANQGSEA. The CDR3 covers 13 residues.

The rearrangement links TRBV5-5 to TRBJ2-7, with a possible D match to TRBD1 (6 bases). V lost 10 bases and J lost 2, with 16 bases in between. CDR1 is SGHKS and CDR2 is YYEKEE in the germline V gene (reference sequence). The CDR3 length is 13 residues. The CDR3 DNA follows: TGTGCCTCGACCCAGGGGAGCGCCTACGAGCAGTACTTC. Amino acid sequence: CASTQGSAYEQYF.

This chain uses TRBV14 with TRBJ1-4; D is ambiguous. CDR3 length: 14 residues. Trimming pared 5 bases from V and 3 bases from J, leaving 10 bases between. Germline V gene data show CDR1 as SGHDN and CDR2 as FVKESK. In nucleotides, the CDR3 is TGTGCCAGCAGCGCTTGGTCCGCTAATGAAAAACTGTTTTTT. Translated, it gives CASSAWSANEKLFF. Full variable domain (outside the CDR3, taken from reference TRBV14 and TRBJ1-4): EAGVTQFPSHSVIEKGQTVTLRCDPISGHDNLYWYRRVMGKEIKFLLHFVKESKQDESGMPNNRFLAERTGGTYSTLKVQPAELEDSGVYFCASSAWSANEKLFFGSGTQLSVL.

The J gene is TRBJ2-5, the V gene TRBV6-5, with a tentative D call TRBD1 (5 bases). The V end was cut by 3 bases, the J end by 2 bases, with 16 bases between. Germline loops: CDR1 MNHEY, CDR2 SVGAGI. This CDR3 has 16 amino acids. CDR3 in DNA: TGTGCCAGCAGTTATCGCCAGACAGTGCCTCAAGAGACCCAGTACTTC. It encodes CASSYRQTVPQETQYF.

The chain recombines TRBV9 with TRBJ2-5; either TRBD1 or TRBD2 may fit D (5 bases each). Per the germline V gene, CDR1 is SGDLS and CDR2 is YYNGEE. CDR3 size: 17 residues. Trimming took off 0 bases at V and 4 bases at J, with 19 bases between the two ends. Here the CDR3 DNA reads TGTGCCAGCAGCGTAGGTTGGGACGGACTTGTATCAGAGACCCAGTACTTC. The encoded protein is CASSVGWDGLVSETQYF.

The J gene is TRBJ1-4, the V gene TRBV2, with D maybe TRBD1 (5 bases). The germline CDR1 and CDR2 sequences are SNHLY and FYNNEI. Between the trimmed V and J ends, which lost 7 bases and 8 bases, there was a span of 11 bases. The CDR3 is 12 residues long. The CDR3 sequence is CASIGHLEKLFF. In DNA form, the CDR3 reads TGTGCCAGCATAGGACACCTAGAAAAACTGTTTTTT.

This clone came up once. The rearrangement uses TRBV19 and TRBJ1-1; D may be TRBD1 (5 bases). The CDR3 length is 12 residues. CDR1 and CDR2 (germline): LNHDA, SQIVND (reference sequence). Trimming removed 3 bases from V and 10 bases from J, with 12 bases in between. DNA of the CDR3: TGTGCCAGTAGTATGGGCTCAGGGTCAGCTTTCTTT. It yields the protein CASSMGSGSAFF.

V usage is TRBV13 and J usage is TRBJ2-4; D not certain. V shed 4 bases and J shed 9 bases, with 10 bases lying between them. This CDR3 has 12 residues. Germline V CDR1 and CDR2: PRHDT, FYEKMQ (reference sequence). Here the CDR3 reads CASSSQFGIQYF. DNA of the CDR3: TGTGCCAGCAGCTCACAATTTGGCATTCAGTACTTC.

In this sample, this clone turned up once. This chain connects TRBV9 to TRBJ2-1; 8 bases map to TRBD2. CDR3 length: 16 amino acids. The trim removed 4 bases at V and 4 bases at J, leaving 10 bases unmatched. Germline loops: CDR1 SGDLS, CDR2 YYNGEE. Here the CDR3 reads CASSYSREGLYNEQFF. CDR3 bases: TGTGCCAGCAGCTACTCCCGGGAGGGCCTGTACAATGAGCAGTTCTTC.

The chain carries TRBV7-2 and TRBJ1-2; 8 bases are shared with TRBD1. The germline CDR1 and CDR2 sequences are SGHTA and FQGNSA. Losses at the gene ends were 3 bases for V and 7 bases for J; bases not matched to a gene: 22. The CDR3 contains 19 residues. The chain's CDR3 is CASSFHPTDYRGVVGGYTF. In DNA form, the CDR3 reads TGTGCCAGCAGCTTTCATCCGACAGACTACAGGGGGGTGGTCGGTGGCTACACCTTC.

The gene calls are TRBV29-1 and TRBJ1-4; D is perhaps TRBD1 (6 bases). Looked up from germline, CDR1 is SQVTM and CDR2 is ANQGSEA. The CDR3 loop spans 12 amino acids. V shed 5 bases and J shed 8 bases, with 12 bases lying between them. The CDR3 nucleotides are TGCAGCGTTTCAAACAGGGAGGAAAAACTGTTTTTT. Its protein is CSVSNREEKLFF.